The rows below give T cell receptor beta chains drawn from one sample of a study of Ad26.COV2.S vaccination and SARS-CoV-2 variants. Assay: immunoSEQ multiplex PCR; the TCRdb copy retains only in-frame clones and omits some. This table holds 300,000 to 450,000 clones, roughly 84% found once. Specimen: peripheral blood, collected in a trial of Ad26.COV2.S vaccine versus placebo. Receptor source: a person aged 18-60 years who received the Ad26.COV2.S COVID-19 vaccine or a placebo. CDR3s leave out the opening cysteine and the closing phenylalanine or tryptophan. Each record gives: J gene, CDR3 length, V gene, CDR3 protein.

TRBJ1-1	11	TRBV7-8	ASSSVRNTEAF
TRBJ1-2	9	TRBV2	ASSESRGRT
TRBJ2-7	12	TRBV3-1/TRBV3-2	ASSLQGPLYEQY
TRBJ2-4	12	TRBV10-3	AISESDAGFIQY
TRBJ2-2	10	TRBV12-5	ASGPGVGELF
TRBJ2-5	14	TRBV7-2	ASSLAPSLGGETQY
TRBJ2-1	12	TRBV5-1	ASSLYQGKNEQF
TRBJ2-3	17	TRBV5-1	ASSFGQGPTSGSTDTQY
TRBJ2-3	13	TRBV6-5	ASSYGIFGGDTQY
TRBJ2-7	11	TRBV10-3	AISEGTGYEQY
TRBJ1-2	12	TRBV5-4	ASSLGQGAWGYT
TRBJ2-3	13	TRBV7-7	ASSPRQGRPDTQY
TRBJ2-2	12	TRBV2	ASSGSDSTGELF
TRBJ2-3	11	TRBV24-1	ATSDVSTDTQY
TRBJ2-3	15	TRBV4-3	ASSPKARGRGTDTQY
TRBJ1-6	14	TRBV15	ATSIQSRGSNSPLH
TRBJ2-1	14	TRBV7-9	ASSFFLVGGDNEQF
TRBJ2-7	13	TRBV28	ASTPRPGTAGEQY
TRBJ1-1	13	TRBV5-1	ASSLGSQGRTEAF
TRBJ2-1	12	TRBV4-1	ASSQGGSGNEQF
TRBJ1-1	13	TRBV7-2	ASSPGQGRNTEAF
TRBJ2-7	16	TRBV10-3	AISGPPGTSGSVSEQY
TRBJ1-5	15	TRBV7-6	ASSLVALRQGNQPQH